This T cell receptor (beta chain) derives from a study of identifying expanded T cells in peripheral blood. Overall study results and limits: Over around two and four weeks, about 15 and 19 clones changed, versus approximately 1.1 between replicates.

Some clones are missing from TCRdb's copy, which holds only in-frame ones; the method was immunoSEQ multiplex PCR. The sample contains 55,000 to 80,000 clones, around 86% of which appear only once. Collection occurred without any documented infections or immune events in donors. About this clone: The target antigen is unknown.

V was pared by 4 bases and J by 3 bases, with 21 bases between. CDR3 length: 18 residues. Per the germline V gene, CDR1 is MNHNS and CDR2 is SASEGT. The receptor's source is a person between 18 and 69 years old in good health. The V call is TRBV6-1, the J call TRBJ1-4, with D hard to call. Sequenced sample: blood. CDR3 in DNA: TGTGCCAGCAGTGGGCCCGAGGTCAAACTGTTACCTAATGAAAAACTGTTTTTT. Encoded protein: CASSGPEVKLLPNEKLFF.